This T cell receptor (beta chain) was captured in a study of shared clonotypes between healthy human individuals. Trimming left V 11 bases short and J 4 bases short, with 15 bases between. The CDR3 runs to 13 residues. CDR1 is SNHLY, CDR2 FYNNEI, per germline. Assay: immunoSEQ multiplex PCR; the TCRdb copy retains only in-frame clones and omits some. Among over 750,000 clones listed, about 96% were seen once. As defined, naive CD8 cells were CD45RO-negative and positively selected for CCR7, with terminally differentiated effector memory CD45RA+ cells excluded. The V gene is TRBV2, the J gene TRBJ2-1; D is possibly TRBD2 (6 bases). This sequence originates from a man aged 25 to 40 in good health. Material for sequencing was naive CD8+ T cells sorted from blood. Here the CDR3 reads CAGRGERYNEQFF. As DNA, the CDR3 is TGTGCCGGCCGCGGGGAGAGATACAATGAGCAGTTCTTC.